These T cell receptor beta chains were read from a single sample in a study of early T cells in non-severe SARS-CoV-2 infection. MiXCR was run by TCRdb on the 5' RACE reads, yielding one entry per CDR3 protein. The table has tens of thousands of distinct CDR3 sequences, approximately 6% seen once. Sequencing was performed on whole blood. The receptor source for this set is an adult who was a healthcare worker with PCR-confirmed SARS-CoV-2 infection or an uninfected control (not recorded which). The CDR3 runs from the conserved cysteine through the conserved F or W. Fields, in order: CDR3 length, J gene, V gene, clone size, D gene, CDR3 DNA, CDR3 protein. D genes are given only for firm matches. A clone size is listed for some rows: how often the clone was seen (once, few, many), or a class if it is expanded.

length: 14; J: TRBJ2-7; V: TRBV10-3; size: many; D: -; DNA: TGTGCCATCAGTGTCGAAGACAGCTCCTACGAGCAGTACTTC; CDR3: CAISVEDSSYEQYF
length: 13; J: TRBJ2-1; V: TRBV28; size: -; D: -; DNA: TGTGCCAGCAGTATGGGGGCAGTTCGTGAGCAGTTCTTC; CDR3: CASSMGAVREQFF
length: 11; J: TRBJ2-7; V: TRBV20-1; size: -; D: -; DNA: TGCAGTGCTAGTCACAGGGGGAGGGAGTACTTC; CDR3: CSASHRGREYF
length: 14; J: TRBJ2-7; V: TRBV7-2; size: few; D: -; DNA: TGTGCCAGCAGCTACCGGGTCCAGGGCTACGAGCAGTACTTC; CDR3: CASSYRVQGYEQYF
length: 15; J: TRBJ1-3; V: TRBV12-3/TRBV12-4; size: few; D: -; DNA: TGTGCCAGCAGTCCCGTTTGGTTGCCGGCGAACACCATATATTTT; CDR3: CASSPVWLPANTIYF
length: 15; J: TRBJ1-4; V: TRBV5-1; size: many; D: TRBD1; DNA: TGCGCCAGCAGCTCGGACAGGGGGAGTGAAGAAAAACTGTTTTTT; CDR3: CASSSDRGSEEKLFF
length: 16; J: TRBJ2-6; V: TRBV19; size: many; D: TRBD1; DNA: TGTGCCAGTAGTGATTCAGGGGGCGCTGGGGCCAACGTCCTGACTTTC; CDR3: CASSDSGGAGANVLTF
length: 16; J: TRBJ1-5; V: TRBV3-1; size: many; D: -; DNA: TGTGCCAGCAGCCAAGGCGTCCCCACTCTCGATCAGCCCCAGCATTTT; CDR3: CASSQGVPTLDQPQHF
length: 16; J: TRBJ2-5; V: TRBV28; size: -; D: TRBD2; DNA: TGTGCCATCTCCCCGGGCGGGAGTAGCGGTTATGAGACCCAGTACTTC; CDR3: CAISPGGSSGYETQYF
length: 14; J: TRBJ2-3; V: TRBV28; size: -; D: -; DNA: TGTGCCAGCAGTTTCCCGGGCGCGTCAGATACGCAGTATTTT; CDR3: CASSFPGASDTQYF
length: 14; J: TRBJ2-7; V: TRBV29-1; size: many; D: TRBD1; DNA: TGCAGCGTCTGGGACAGGACCTCTCCTAGCGAGCAGTACTTC; CDR3: CSVWDRTSPSEQYF
length: 15; J: TRBJ2-1; V: TRBV18; size: many; D: TRBD1; DNA: TGTGCCAGCTCACCATTGGGGACAGGGGTCAATGAGCAGTTCTTC; CDR3: CASSPLGTGVNEQFF
length: 14; J: TRBJ2-7; V: TRBV7-3; size: few; D: TRBD1; DNA: TGTGCCAGCAGCCCCGGACAGGGTCAGGGCGAGCAGTACTTC; CDR3: CASSPGQGQGEQYF
length: 15; J: TRBJ2-7; V: TRBV12-3/TRBV12-4; size: many; D: TRBD1; DNA: TGTGCCAGCAGTTTAGGGAGGGACAGGGGCTACGAGCAGTACTTC; CDR3: CASSLGRDRGYEQYF
length: 14; J: TRBJ2-1; V: TRBV3-1; size: few; D: -; DNA: TGTGCCAGCAGCCAAGATCGGACCCCTCGGGAGCAGTTCTTC; CDR3: CASSQDRTPREQFF
length: 15; J: TRBJ2-1; V: TRBV19; size: many; D: TRBD1; DNA: TGTGCCAGTAGTGTCGGGACAGGCTCCTACAATGAGCAGTTCTTC; CDR3: CASSVGTGSYNEQFF
length: 13; J: TRBJ2-5; V: TRBV7-9; size: many; D: -; DNA: TGTGCCAGCAGCTCGTTCCCGGCCGAGACCCAGTACTTC; CDR3: CASSSFPAETQYF